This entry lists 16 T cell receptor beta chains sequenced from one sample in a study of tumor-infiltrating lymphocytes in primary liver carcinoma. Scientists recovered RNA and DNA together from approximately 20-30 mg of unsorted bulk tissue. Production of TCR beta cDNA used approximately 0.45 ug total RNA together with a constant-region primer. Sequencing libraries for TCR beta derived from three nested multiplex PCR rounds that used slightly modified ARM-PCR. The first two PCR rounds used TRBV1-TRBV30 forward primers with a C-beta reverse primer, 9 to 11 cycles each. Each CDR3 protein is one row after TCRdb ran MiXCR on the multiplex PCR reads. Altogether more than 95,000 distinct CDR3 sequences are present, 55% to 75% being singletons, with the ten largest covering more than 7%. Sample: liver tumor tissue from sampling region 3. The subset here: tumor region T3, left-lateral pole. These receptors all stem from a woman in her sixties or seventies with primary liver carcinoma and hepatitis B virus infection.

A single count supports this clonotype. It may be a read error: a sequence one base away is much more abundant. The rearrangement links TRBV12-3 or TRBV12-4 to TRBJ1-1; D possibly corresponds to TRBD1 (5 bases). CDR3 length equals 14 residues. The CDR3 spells CTSSLTVMNTEAFF. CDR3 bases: TGTACCAGCAGCCTGACAGTTATGAACACTGAAGCTTTCTTT.

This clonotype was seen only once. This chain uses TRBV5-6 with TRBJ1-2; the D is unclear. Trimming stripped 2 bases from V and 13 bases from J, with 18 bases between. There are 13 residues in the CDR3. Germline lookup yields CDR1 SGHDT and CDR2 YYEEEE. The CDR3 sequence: CASSLLKVTFVTF. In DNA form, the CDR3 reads TGTGCCAGCAGCTTATTGAAGGTCACTTTTGTCACCTTC.

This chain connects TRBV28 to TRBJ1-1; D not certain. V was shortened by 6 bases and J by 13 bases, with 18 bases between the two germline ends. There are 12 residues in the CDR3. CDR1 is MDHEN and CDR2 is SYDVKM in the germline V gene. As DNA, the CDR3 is TGTGCCAGCAGGTCGGTGGCGTTAGTAGTTTTCTTT. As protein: CASRSVALVVFF.

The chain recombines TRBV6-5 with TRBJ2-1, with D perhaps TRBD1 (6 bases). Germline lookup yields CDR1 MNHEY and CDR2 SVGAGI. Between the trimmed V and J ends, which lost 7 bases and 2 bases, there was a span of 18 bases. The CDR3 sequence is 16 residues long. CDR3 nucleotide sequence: TGTGCCAGCACTCGTGACGGGACACCTACCTACAATGAGCAGTTCTTC. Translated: CASTRDGTPTYNEQFF.

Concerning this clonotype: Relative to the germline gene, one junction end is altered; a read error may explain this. This chain's CDR3 is CASSPPTGSSTEAFF. The CDR3 nucleotides read TGTGCAAGCAGCCCCCCGACAGGCTCTAGCACTGAAGCTTTCTTT. The chain carries TRBV7-9 and TRBJ1-1; a possible D gene is TRBD1 (6 bases). Germline lookup yields CDR1 SEHNR and CDR2 FQNEAQ (reference sequence). The CDR3 contains 15 residues.

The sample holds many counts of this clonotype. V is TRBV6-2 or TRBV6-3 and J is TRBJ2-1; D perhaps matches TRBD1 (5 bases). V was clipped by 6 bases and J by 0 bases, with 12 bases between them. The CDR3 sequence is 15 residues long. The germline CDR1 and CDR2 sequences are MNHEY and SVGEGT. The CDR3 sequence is CASSYRFTSYNEQFF. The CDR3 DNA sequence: TGTGCCAGCAGCTACAGGTTTACCTCCTACAATGAGCAGTTCTTC.

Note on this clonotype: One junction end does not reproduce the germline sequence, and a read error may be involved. CDR3 loop: CASNQGLEGGRAYEQYF. DNA of the CDR3: TGTGCCAGCAACCAAGGACTAGAGGGAGGGCGAGCCTACGAACAGTACTTC. The rearrangement uses TRBV11-2 and TRBJ2-7, with 7 bases identical to TRBD2. The CDR3 is 17 residues long. Germline V CDR1 and CDR2: SGHAT, FQNNGV.

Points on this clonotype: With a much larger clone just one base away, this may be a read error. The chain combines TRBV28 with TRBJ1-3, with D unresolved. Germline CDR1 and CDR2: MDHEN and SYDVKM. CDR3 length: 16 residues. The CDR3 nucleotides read TGTGCCAGCAGTTCCCCCGCGGGTATCGGAGGAAACATCATATATTTT. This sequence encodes CASSSPAGIGGNIIYF.

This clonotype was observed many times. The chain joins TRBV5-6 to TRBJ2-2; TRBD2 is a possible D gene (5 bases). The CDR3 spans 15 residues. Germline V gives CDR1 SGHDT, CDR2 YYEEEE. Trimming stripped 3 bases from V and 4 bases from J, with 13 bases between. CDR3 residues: CASSSGDRATGELFF. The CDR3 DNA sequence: TGTGCCAGCAGCTCCGGGGATCGGGCCACCGGGGAGCTGTTTTTT.

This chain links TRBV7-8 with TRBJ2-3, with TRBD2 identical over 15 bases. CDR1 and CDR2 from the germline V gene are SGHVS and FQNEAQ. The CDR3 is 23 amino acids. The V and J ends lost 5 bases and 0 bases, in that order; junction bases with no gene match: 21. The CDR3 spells CASSRGTSGRWARITVSTDTQYF. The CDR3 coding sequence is TGTGCCAGCAGCCGCGGGACTAGCGGGAGGTGGGCGCGGATTACCGTTAGCACAGATACGCAGTATTTT.

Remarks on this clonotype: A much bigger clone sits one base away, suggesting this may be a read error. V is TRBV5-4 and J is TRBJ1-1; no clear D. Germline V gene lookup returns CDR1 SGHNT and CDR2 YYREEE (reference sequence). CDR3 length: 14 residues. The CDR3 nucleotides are TGTACCAGCAGCTTTTACAGCTTGAACACTGAAGCTTTCTTT. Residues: CTSSFYSLNTEAFF.

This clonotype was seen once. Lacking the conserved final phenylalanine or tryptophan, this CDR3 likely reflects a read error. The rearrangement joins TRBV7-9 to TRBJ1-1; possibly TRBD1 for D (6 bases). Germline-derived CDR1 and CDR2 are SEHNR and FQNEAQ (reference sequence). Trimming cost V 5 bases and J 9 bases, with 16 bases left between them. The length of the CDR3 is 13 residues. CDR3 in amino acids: CASSPISGVKAFS. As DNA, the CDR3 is TGTGCCAGCAGCCCGATTTCAGGGGTCAAAGCTTTCTCT.

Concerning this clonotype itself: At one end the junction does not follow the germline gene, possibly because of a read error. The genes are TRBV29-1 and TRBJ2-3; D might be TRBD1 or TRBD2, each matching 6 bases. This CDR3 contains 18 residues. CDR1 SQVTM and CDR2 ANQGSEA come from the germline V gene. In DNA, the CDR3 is TGCAGCGTTGAAGCGTTGGGCAGAGAGGGGGGTAGCACAGATACGCAATATTTT. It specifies CSVEALGREGGSTDTQYF.

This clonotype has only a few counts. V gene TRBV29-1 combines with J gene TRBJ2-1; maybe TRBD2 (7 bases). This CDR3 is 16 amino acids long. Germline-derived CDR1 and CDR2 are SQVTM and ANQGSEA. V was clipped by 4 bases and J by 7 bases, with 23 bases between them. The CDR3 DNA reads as TGCAGCGTTGTTACCCCAAGAGGGCGGGGGCAGAATGAGCAGTTCTTC. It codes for CSVVTPRGRGQNEQFF.

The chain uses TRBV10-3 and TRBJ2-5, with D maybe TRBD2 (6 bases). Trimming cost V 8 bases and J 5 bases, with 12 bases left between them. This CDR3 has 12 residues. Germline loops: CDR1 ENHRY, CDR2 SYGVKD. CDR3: CAISAGCETQYF. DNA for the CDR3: TGTGCCATCTCGGCGGGGTGCGAGACCCAGTACTTC.

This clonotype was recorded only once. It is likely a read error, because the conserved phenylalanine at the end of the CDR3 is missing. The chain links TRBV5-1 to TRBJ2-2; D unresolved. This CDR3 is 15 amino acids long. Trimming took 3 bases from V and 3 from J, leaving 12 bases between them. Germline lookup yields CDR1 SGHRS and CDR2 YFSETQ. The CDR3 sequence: CASSYTYLHTGELFS. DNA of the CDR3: TGCGCCAGCAGCTATACCTATTTACACACCGGGGAGCTGTTTTCT.